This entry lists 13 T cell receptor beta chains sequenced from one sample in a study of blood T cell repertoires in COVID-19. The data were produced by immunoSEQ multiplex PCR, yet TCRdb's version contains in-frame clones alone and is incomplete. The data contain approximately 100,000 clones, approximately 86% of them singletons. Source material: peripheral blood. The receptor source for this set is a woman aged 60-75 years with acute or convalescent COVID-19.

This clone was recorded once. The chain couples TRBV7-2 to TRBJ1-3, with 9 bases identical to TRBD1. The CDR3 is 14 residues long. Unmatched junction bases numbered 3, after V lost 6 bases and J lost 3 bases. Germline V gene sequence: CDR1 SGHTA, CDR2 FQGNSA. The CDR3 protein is CASRPTGGGNTIYF. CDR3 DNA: TGTGCCAGCAGACCGACAGGGGGTGGAAACACCATATATTTT.

CDR3: CASSFRTSAQPQHF. CDR3 DNA: TGTGCCAGCAGCTTCCGGACATCCGCTCAGCCCCAGCATTTT. This chain connects TRBV3-1 (or the pseudogene TRBV3-2) to TRBJ1-5; a possible D gene is TRBD1 (5 bases). Germline CDR1 is LGHDT and CDR2 is YNNKEL (reference sequence). The V gene lost 5 bases and the J gene lost 6 bases, with 14 bases spanning the gap. The CDR3 totals 14 residues.

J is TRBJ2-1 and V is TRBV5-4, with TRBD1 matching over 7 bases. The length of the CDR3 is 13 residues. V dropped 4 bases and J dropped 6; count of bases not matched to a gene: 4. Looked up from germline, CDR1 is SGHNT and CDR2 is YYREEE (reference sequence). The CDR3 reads CASSNTGVNEQFF. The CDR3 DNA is TGTGCCAGCAGCAACACAGGGGTCAATGAGCAGTTCTTC.

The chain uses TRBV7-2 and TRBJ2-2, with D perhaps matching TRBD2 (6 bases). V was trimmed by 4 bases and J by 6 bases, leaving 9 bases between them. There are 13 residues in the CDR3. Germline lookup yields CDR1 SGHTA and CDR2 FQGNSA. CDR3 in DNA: TGTGCCAGCAGCTCGAGACTAGCCGGGGAGCTGTTTTTT. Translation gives CASSSRLAGELFF.

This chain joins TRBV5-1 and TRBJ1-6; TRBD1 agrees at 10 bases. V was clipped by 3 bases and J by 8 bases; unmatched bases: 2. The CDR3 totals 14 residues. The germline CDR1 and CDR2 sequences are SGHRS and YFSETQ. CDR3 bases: TGCGCCAGCAGCTGGGGGACAGGGGATTCACCCCTCCACTTT. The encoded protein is CASSWGTGDSPLHF.

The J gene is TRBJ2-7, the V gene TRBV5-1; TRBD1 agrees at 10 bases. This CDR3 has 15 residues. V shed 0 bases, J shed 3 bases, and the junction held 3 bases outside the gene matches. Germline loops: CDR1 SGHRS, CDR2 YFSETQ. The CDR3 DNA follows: TGCGCCAGCAGCTTGGCCTGGGACAGGGGCTACGAGCAGTACTTC. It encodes CASSLAWDRGYEQYF.

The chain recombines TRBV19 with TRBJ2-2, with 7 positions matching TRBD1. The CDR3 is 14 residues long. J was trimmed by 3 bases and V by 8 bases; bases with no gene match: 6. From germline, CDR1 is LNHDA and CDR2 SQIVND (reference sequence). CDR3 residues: CASWDSRDTGELFF. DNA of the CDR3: TGTGCCAGTTGGGACAGTCGGGACACCGGGGAGCTGTTTTTT. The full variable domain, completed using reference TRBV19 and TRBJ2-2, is DGGITQSPKYLFRKEGQNVTLSCEQNLNHDAMYWYRQDPGQGLRLIYYSQIVNDFQKGDIAEGYSVSREKKESFPLTVTSAQKNPTAFYLCASWDSRDTGELFFGEGSRLTVL.

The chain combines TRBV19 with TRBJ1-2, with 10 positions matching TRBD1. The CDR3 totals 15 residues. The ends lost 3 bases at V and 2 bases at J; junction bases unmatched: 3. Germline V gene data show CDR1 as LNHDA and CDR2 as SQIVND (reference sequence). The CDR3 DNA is TGTGCCAGTAGTATCGGGACAGGGGCGAACTATGGCTACACCTTC. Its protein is CASSIGTGANYGYTF.

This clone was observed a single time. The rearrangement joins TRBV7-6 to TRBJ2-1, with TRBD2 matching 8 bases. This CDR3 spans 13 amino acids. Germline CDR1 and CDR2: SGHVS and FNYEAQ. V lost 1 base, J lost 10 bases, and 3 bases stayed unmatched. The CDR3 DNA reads TGTGCCAGCAGCTTAGACTTAGCGGGGGAGCAGTTCTTC. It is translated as CASSLDLAGEQFF.

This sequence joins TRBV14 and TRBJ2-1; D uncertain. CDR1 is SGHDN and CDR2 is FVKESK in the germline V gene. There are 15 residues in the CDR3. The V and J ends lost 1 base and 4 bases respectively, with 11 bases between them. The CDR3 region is CASSQAGLTYNEQFF. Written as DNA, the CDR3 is TGTGCCAGCAGCCAAGCAGGATTAACGTACAATGAGCAGTTCTTC.

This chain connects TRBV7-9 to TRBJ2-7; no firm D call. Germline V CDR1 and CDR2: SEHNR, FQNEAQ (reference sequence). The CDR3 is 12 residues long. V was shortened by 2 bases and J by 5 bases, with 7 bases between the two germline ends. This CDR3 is CASSLMPDEQYF. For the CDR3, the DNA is TGTGCCAGCAGCTTAATGCCAGACGAGCAGTACTTC.

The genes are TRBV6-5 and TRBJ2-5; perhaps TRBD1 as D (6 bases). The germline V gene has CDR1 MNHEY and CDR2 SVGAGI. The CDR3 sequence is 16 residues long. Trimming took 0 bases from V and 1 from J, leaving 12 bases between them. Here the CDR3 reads CASSYSTTRGQETQYF. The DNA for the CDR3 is TGTGCCAGCAGTTACTCGACTACCAGGGGCCAAGAGACCCAGTACTTC.

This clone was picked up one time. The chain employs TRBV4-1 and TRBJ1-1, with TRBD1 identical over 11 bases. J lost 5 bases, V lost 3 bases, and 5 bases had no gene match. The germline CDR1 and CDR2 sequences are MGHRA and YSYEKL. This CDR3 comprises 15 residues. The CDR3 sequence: CASSQLDRGQTEAFF. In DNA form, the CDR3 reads TGCGCCAGCAGCCAGTTGGACAGGGGGCAAACTGAAGCTTTCTTT.